This entry concerns a single T cell receptor beta chain. The data originate from a study of PD-L1 blockade in urothelial cancer. Sequenced by immunoSEQ multiplex PCR; TCRdb stores in-frame clones only, minus some. The sample has about 83,000 clones, 87% seen once. The CDR3 loop spans 14 amino acids. In germline, CDR1 is SGHTA, CDR2 FQGNSA. V lost 0 bases to trimming and J lost 4 bases, with 9 bases between them. The clonotype originates from a woman between 65 and 79 years old with urothelial cancer. Source: PBMCs, taken around atezolizumab (anti-PD-L1) treatment. This chain links TRBV7-2 with TRBJ1-1; no reliable D call. The CDR3: CASSLAPGITEAFF. The CDR3 coding sequence is TGTGCCAGCAGCTTAGCCCCGGGGATCACTGAAGCTTTCTTT.